This TCR beta chain came from a study of cytomegalovirus exposure and HLA in healthy donors. Study results and caveats: An analysis was carried out at a later point. It showed that HLA-associated TCR beta chains were more clonally expanded than equally common non-associated chains.

Regarding this clone: Its antigen is not identified. The same CDR3 is also encoded by other DNA sequences in this sample.

The PCR used 60 Vbeta and 13 Jbeta primers. TCRdb's copy holds only in-frame clones and misses some; the assay was immunoSEQ multiplex PCR. Counted here are roughly 150,000 clones, about 80% occurring once; the ten biggest clones make up roughly 1.3%. The CDR3 is made up of 14 amino acids. In germline, CDR1 is SGHRS, CDR2 YFSETQ. Trimming took off 2 bases at V and 4 bases at J, with 11 bases between the two ends. The TCR originated in a man younger than 40 in good health and CMV-seronegative. The chain joins TRBV5-1 to TRBJ2-3, with a tentative D call TRBD1 (5 bases). The material sequenced was PBMCs. The CDR3 loop reads CASSLGQGADTQYF. CDR3 coding DNA: TGCGCCAGCAGCTTAGGTCAGGGCGCAGATACGCAGTATTTT.